Following are 20 T cell receptor beta chains from one sample sequenced in a study of shared clonotypes between healthy human individuals. Generated by immunoSEQ multiplex PCR, the TCRdb table keeps only in-frame clones and is missing some. The sample carries 2 million to 3 million clones, just over 90% recorded once. The sample comprised naive CD4+ T cells sorted from blood. Subset given: CD45RA+ positively selected. Receptors originate from a man between 18 and 35 years old in good health.

The chain combines TRBV30 with TRBJ2-3, with 10 bases identical to TRBD2. This CDR3 region has 14 residues. The V segment lost 4 bases and the J segment 5 bases; nucleotides outside the gene matches: 6. CDR1 and CDR2 (germline): GTSNPN, SVGIG (reference sequence). CDR3 nucleotide sequence: TGTGCCTGGAAGCGGGAGGGCCTAAGAGATACGCAGTATTTT. Translated: CAWKREGLRDTQYF.

Only a few counts were recorded for this clone. This chain uses TRBV20-1 with TRBJ1-2; D perhaps matches TRBD1 (5 bases). With 5 bases removed from V and 4 bases from J, the gap between germline ends came to 8 bases. The CDR3 runs 11 residues. Germline-derived CDR1 and CDR2 are DFQATT and SNEGSKA (reference sequence). The CDR3 sequence is CSALDSYGYTF. The CDR3 nucleotides are TGCAGTGCTCTTGACAGCTATGGCTACACCTTC.

This clone was counted a few times. V gene TRBV18 combines with J gene TRBJ1-1; possibly TRBD1 for D (6 bases). V was shortened by 3 bases and J by 1 base, with 15 bases between the two germline ends. The CDR3 covers 16 residues. Germline V CDR1 and CDR2: KGHSH, LQKENI. CDR3 amino acids: CASSPVLQGENTEAFF. The DNA for the CDR3 is TGTGCCAGCTCACCGGTTTTACAGGGTGAGAACACTGAAGCTTTCTTT.

The sample holds a few counts of this clone. This chain uses TRBV15 with TRBJ1-6; D remains unclear. The CDR3 spans 15 residues. CDR1 and CDR2 (germline): LNHNV, YYDKDF (reference sequence). V was cut by 1 base and J by 7 bases, with 11 bases left in between. CDR3 residues: CATSRAVEGNSPLHF. CDR3 coding DNA: TGTGCCACCAGCAGAGCGGTCGAAGGGAATTCACCCCTCCACTTT.

The rearrangement uses TRBV11-2 and TRBJ2-7; possibly TRBD2 for D (7 bases). The CDR3 length is 15 residues. Germline V CDR1 and CDR2: SGHAT, FQNNGV. V was shortened by 5 bases and J by 2 bases, with 16 bases between the two germline ends. CDR3 region: CASSLGGGGPYEQYF. The CDR3 nucleotides read TGTGCCAGCAGCCTTGGGGGCGGGGGCCCCTACGAGCAGTACTTC. The full variable domain, with the rest looked up from reference TRBV11-2 and TRBJ2-7, is EAGVAQSPRYKIIEKRQSVAFWCNPISGHATLYWYQQILGQGPKLLIQFQNNGVVDDSQLPKDRFSAERLKGVDSTLKIQPAKLEDSAVYLCASSLGGGGPYEQYFGPGTRLTVT.

This CDR3 is CASSPGGTDTDTQYF. Here the CDR3 DNA reads TGCGCCAGCAGCCCGGGGGGGACAGACACAGATACGCAGTATTTT. This chain uses TRBV5-1 with TRBJ2-3, with D maybe TRBD2 (8 bases). This CDR3 is 15 amino acids long. Trimming removed 4 bases from V and 2 bases from J, with 14 bases in between. The germline CDR1 and CDR2 sequences are SGHRS and YFSETQ.

V usage is TRBV10-2 and J usage is TRBJ1-1, with 7 bases matching TRBD1. The J segment lost 4 bases and the V segment lost 7 bases, leaving 6 bases of the junction unmatched. The CDR3 loop spans 13 amino acids. CDR1 WSHSY and CDR2 SAAADI come from the germline V gene. In DNA, the CDR3 is TGCGCCAGCACGGACAGGAGGGGCACTGAAGCTTTCTTT. Encoded protein: CASTDRRGTEAFF.

The gene calls are TRBV7-9 and TRBJ2-5; D uncertain. V lost 1 base and J 5 bases, leaving 11 bases between the germline ends. There are 14 residues in the CDR3. Germline CDR1 is SEHNR and CDR2 is FQNEAQ (reference sequence). The CDR3 reads CASSLGTDGETQYF. The DNA for the CDR3 is TGTGCCAGCAGCTTAGGTACGGACGGCGAGACCCAGTACTTC.

The CDR3, as DNA: TGTGCCAGCAGCTTAGGTGTCAGGAGCAATCAGCCCCAGCATTTT. This gives the protein CASSLGVRSNQPQHF. This chain connects TRBV7-2 to TRBJ1-5; D unresolved. Germline-derived CDR1 and CDR2 are SGHTA and FQGNSA. The germline V and J ends were trimmed by 1 base and 1 base, with 8 bases remaining between them. CDR3 size: 15 residues.

As concerns this clone: Other DNA sequences in this sample translate to the same CDR3. The rearrangement links TRBV27 to TRBJ2-3; D could derive from TRBD1 or TRBD2 (5 bases each). The CDR3 contains 15 residues. CDR1 and CDR2 from the germline V gene are MNHEY and SMNVEV (reference sequence). V was trimmed by 4 bases and J by 0 bases, leaving 11 bases between them. The CDR3 sequence is CASSSRGTSTDTQYF. The CDR3 DNA follows: TGTGCCAGCAGTTCCAGAGGGACGAGCACAGATACGCAGTATTTT.

V gene TRBV10-3 combines with J gene TRBJ1-1, with unresolved D. The CDR3 extends over 12 amino acids. The V and J ends lost 8 bases and 3 bases respectively, with 10 bases between them. Per the germline V gene, CDR1 is ENHRY and CDR2 is SYGVKD. CDR3 in DNA: TGTGCCATCGGGCAGCAGGACACTGAAGCTTTCTTT. Residues: CAIGQQDTEAFF.

V and J are TRBV29-1 and TRBJ1-2, with D perhaps matching TRBD1 (6 bases). Looked up from germline, CDR1 is SQVTM and CDR2 is ANQGSEA. The CDR3 has 13 residues. Trimming removed 6 bases at V and 4 bases at J, with 15 bases between. DNA of the CDR3: TGCAGCGTCCGGACAGAGTCGCCCTATGGCTACACCTTC. This translates into CSVRTESPYGYTF.

This chain uses TRBV10-2 with TRBJ1-1, with D possibly matching TRBD1 (5 bases). The CDR3 is made up of 14 amino acids. The germline V and J ends were trimmed by 4 bases and 1 base, with 10 bases remaining between them. CDR1 and CDR2 (germline): WSHSY, SAAADI. CDR3 amino acids: CASSGGMGNTEAFF. CDR3 bases: TGCGCCAGCAGTGGGGGGATGGGGAACACTGAAGCTTTCTTT.

As for this clone: Other nucleotide sequences in the sample specify the same CDR3. The chain carries TRBV19 and TRBJ2-7, with no clear D. The CDR3 has 11 residues. Germline-derived CDR1 and CDR2 are LNHDA and SQIVND (reference sequence). V shed 8 bases and J shed 3 bases, with 8 bases lying between them. The CDR3 bases are TGTGCCAGTCAAGGTAGCTACGAGCAGTACTTC. Amino acids: CASQGSYEQYF.

The rearrangement links TRBV21-1 to TRBJ2-6. TRBV21-1 is a listed pseudogene. This CDR3 is 16 amino acids long. The chain's CDR3 is CASSSRRVPGANVLTF. The CDR3 bases are TGTGCCAGCAGCTCTCGAAGGGTTCCCGGGGCCAACGTCCTGACTTTC.

This rearrangement joins TRBV5-1 to TRBJ1-3; TRBD1 is a possible D gene (6 bases). The CDR3 spans 16 residues. V shed 4 bases and J shed 0 bases, with 14 bases lying between them. Per the germline V gene, CDR1 is SGHRS and CDR2 is YFSETQ. The CDR3 spells CASSKLPTGSGNTIYF. DNA for the CDR3: TGCGCCAGCAGCAAACTCCCGACAGGCTCTGGAAACACCATATATTTT.

The chain joins TRBV27 to TRBJ2-7; 13 bases line up with TRBD2. This CDR3 region has 15 residues. The trim removed 3 bases at V and 6 bases at J, leaving 5 bases unmatched. Germline lookup yields CDR1 MNHEY and CDR2 SMNVEV (reference sequence). CDR3 residues: CASSFRLAGGSEQYF. CDR3 nucleotide sequence: TGTGCCAGCAGTTTCCGACTAGCGGGAGGTTCCGAGCAGTACTTC.

This chain links TRBV10-2 with TRBJ2-7; 8 bases line up with TRBD2. This CDR3 has 14 amino acids. From germline, CDR1 is WSHSY and CDR2 SAAADI. V lost 6 bases, J lost 2 bases, and 6 bases stayed unmatched. The CDR3 reads CASSETSGTYEQYF. In nucleotides, the CDR3 is TGCGCCAGCAGCGAAACTAGCGGAACCTACGAGCAGTACTTC.

This chain uses TRBV11-2 with TRBJ1-1; D is ambiguous. Per germline, CDR1 SGHAT and CDR2 FQNNGV. This CDR3 region has 16 residues. Deletions cut 3 bases from V and 1 base from J, with 15 bases between. CDR3 coding DNA: TGTGCCAGCAGCTTTTGGTCCCGGATGGGGAACACTGAAGCTTTCTTT. Protein product: CASSFWSRMGNTEAFF.

The chain uses TRBV5-1 and TRBJ2-5, with D perhaps TRBD1 (6 bases). V shed 6 bases and J shed 2 bases, with 14 bases lying between them. This CDR3 comprises 14 residues. Germline CDR1 SGHRS, CDR2 YFSETQ. CDR3 sequence reads: CASNGQGPQETQYF. The CDR3 DNA sequence: TGCGCCAGCAACGGGCAGGGGCCTCAAGAGACCCAGTACTTC.